The clone carrying this TCR beta chain was recorded once. The CDR3 sequence is 13 residues long. With V trimmed by 2 bases and J by 6 bases, 5 bases remained unmatched. Germline assignment: CDR1 GTSNPN and CDR2 SVGIG (reference sequence). The data were taken from a study of blood T cell repertoires in COVID-19. Assay: immunoSEQ multiplex PCR; the TCRdb copy retains only in-frame clones and omits some. The repertoire has 150,000 to 200,000 clones, about 88% of them found once; the top ten carry around 19%. The sequence derives from a woman aged 80 or older with acute or convalescent COVID-19. The chain combines TRBV30 with TRBJ1-2; TRBD1 agrees at 8 bases. The sample consisted of peripheral blood. The CDR3 loop reads CAWSRTGTNGYTF. The CDR3 DNA sequence: TGTGCCTGGAGTAGGACAGGGACAAATGGCTACACCTTC.